The sequence of this TCR beta chain was determined in a study of response to subunit inactivated influenza vaccine. Regarding the study as a whole: New T cells are recruited in small numbers by each seasonal influenza vaccination, according to the authors' suggestion.

TCRdb fed the RT-PCR reads into MiXCR, producing one record per CDR3 protein. Seen here are hundreds of thousands of distinct CDR3 sequences, 15% to 19% observed once, and the top ten hold around a tenth. This clonotype was detected a few times. Its specificity is unknown. Between the trimmed V and J ends, which lost 0 bases and 0 bases, there was a span of 15 bases. Germline V gene sequence: CDR1 DFQATT, CDR2 SNEGSKA (reference sequence). The CDR3 is made up of 16 amino acids. This chain joins TRBV20-1 and TRBJ2-7; D might be TRBD2 (5 bases). Sample: PBMCs from blood, taken roughly 13 days after vaccination. The clonotype was recovered from a man over 45 who received an inactivated influenza vaccine. CDR3 amino acids: CSARERLTLPSYEQYF. The DNA of the CDR3 is TGCAGTGCTAGAGAGCGACTAACACTCCCCTCCTACGAGCAGTACTTC.